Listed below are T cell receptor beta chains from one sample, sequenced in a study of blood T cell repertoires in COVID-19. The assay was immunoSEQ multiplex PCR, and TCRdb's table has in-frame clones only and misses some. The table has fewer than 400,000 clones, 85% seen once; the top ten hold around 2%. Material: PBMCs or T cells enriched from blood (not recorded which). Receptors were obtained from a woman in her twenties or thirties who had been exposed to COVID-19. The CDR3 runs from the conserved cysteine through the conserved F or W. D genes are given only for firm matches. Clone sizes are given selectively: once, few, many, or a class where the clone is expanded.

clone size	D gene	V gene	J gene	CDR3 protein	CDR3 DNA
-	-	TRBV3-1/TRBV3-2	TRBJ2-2	CASSRGMESGELFF	TGTGCCAGCAGCCGAGGGATGGAGTCCGGGGAGCTGTTTTTT
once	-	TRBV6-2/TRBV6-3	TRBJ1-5	CASSRTRGGPIQPQHF	TGTGCCAGCAGTCGGACTCGCGGGGGGCCAATTCAGCCCCAGCATTTT
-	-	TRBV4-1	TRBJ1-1	CASSQTQGMNTEAFF	TGCGCCAGCAGCCAAACTCAGGGGATGAACACTGAAGCTTTCTTT
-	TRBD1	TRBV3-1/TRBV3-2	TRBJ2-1	CASSQEGPTGGNKEAYNEQFF	TGTGCCAGCAGCCAAGAAGGGCCGACAGGGGGTAACAAGGAGGCCTACAATGAGCAGTTCTTC
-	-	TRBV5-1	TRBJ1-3	CASSLYRTAGSGNTIYF	TGCGCCAGCAGCTTGTATAGGACAGCCGGCTCTGGAAACACCATATATTTT
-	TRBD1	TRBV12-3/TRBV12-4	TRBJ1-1	CASSSQGITEAFF	TGTGCCAGCAGCTCACAGGGGATCACTGAAGCTTTCTTT
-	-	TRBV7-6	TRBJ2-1	CASSPPSSYNEQFF	TGTGCCAGCAGCCCCCCCTCCTCCTACAATGAGCAGTTCTTC
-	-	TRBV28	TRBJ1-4	CASSLDPDGSTNEKLFF	TGTGCCAGCAGTCTAGACCCTGACGGATCAACTAATGAAAAACTGTTTTTT
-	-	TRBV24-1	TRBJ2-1	CATSDLQGYNEQFF	TGTGCCACCAGTGACTTACAGGGATACAATGAGCAGTTCTTC
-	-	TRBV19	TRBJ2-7	CASSRKNRGTRNSSYEQYF	TGTGCCAGTAGTAGAAAAAACCGGGGTACGAGAAATTCGTCCTACGAGCAGTACTTC
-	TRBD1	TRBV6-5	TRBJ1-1	CAARSGGARDTEAFF	TGTGCCGCGAGGTCAGGGGGCGCGAGGGACACTGAAGCTTTCTTT
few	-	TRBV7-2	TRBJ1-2	CASGSWTAPYGYTF	TGTGCCAGCGGATCCTGGACAGCTCCCTATGGCTACACCTTC
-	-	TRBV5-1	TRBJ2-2	CASSFAAGTNTGELFF	TGCGCCAGCAGCTTCGCGGCAGGGACGAACACCGGGGAGCTGTTTTTT
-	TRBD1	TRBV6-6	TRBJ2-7	CASNLGQVSEQYF	TGTGCCAGCAATCTGGGACAGGTATCCGAGCAGTACTTC
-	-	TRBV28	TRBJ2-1	CASSFEAGATYNEQFF	TGTGCCAGCAGTTTTGAGGCGGGGGCTACCTACAATGAGCAGTTCTTC
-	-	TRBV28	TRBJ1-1	CAGGGEGRVNTEAFF	TGTGCCGGAGGGGGGGAAGGCAGGGTTAACACTGAAGCTTTCTTT
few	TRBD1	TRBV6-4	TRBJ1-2	CASSEDRGGGYTF	TGTGCCAGCAGTGAGGACAGGGGCGGGGGCTACACCTTC
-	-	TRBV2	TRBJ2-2	CASSEVQAGNGELFF	TGTGCCAGCAGTGAAGTGCAGGCGGGGAACGGGGAGCTGTTTTTT
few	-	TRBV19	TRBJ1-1	CASTITGSTEAFF	TGTGCCAGTACCATAACAGGGAGCACTGAAGCTTTCTTT
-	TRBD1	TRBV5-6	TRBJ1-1	CASSQTPGQRAFF	TGTGCCAGCAGCCAGACCCCGGGACAGCGAGCTTTCTTT
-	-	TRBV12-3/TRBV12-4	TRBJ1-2	CASSLVRRSGYTF	TGTGCCAGCAGTTTAGTCAGGAGGTCTGGCTACACCTTC
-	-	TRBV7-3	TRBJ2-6	CASSSLPRDSGANVLTF	TGTGCCAGCAGCTCCCTTCCACGGGACTCTGGGGCCAACGTCCTGACTTTC
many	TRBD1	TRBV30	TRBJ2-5	CAWSEGDRPTQYF	TGTGCCTGGAGCGAAGGGGACAGGCCAACCCAGTACTTC
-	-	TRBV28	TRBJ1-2	CASSHDYIFSNYGYTF	TGTGCCAGCAGTCATGACTACATCTTTTCTAACTATGGCTACACCTTC
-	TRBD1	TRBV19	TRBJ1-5	CASSKDRGRGGNQPQHF	TGTGCCAGCAGTAAGGACAGGGGGCGTGGAGGCAATCAGCCCCAGCATTTT
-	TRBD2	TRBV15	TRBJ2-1	CATSRDKDLAGWEQFF	TGTGCCACCAGCAGAGATAAGGACTTAGCGGGATGGGAGCAGTTCTTC
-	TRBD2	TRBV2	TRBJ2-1	CASSVRTSGSSYNEQFF	TGTGCCAGCAGCGTTCGGACTAGCGGGAGCTCCTACAATGAGCAGTTCTTC
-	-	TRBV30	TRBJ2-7	CAWSVRGGNAYF	TGTGCCTGGAGTGTAAGAGGCGGGAATGCGTACTTC
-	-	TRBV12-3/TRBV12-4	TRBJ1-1	CASSLFRGEAFF	TGTGCCAGCAGTTTGTTCCGCGGTGAAGCTTTCTTT
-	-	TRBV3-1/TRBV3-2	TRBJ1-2	CATGQNGYTF	TGTGCCACCGGACAAAACGGCTACACCTTC
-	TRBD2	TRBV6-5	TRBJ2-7	CASSYLASGGDEQYF	TGTGCCAGCAGTTACCTGGCTAGCGGGGGCGACGAGCAGTACTTC
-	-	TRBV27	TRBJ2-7	CASSLHGGAAYEQYF	TGTGCCAGCAGTTTACACGGAGGGGCGGCCTACGAGCAGTACTTC
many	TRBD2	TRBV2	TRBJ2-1	CASSETSGKYNEQFF	TGTGCCAGCAGCGAAACTAGCGGGAAGTACAATGAGCAGTTCTTC
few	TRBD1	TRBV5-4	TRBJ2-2	CASSLGTGPGELFF	TGTGCCAGCAGCTTGGGGACAGGGCCCGGGGAGCTGTTTTTT
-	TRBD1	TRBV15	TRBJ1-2	CATSIIQGPRGYTF	TGTGCCACCAGCATAATACAGGGGCCACGGGGCTACACCTTC
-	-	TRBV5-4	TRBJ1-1	CASSLQGGNTEAFF	TGTGCCAGCAGCTTGCAGGGCGGAAACACTGAAGCTTTCTTT
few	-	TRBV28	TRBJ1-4	CASSFGLQGTNEKLFF	TGTGCCAGCAGTTTCGGACTTCAGGGGACTAATGAAAAACTGTTTTTT
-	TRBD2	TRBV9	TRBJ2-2	CASSVRAGGPGELFF	TGTGCCAGCAGCGTAAGGGCGGGGGGCCCCGGGGAGCTGTTTTTT
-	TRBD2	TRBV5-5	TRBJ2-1	CASSWGGAGVGNEQFF	TGTGCCAGCAGCTGGGGTGGAGCGGGGGTCGGCAATGAGCAGTTCTTC
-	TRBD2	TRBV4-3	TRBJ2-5	CASSRGLAGSETQYF	TGCGCCAGCAGCCGCGGTCTAGCGGGGTCAGAGACCCAGTACTTC
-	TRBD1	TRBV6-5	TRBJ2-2	CASSYTGVGELFF	TGTGCCAGCAGTTACACAGGGGTCGGGGAGCTGTTTTTT
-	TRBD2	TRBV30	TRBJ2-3	CAWGTSGSSTDTQYF	TGTGCCTGGGGGACTAGCGGGTCTAGCACAGATACGCAGTATTTT
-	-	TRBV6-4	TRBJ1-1	CASANRENTEAFF	TGTGCCAGCGCAAACAGGGAGAACACTGAAGCTTTCTTT
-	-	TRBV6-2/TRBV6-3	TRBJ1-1	CASSYRANTEAFF	TGTGCCAGCAGTTACAGAGCGAACACTGAAGCTTTCTTT
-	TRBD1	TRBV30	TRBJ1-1	CAWSQGGTEAFF	TGTGCCTGGAGTCAGGGGGGCACTGAAGCTTTCTTT
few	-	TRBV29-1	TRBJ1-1	CSVSLKRDTEAFF	TGCAGCGTCTCGCTAAAACGGGACACTGAAGCTTTCTTT
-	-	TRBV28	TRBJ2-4	CASSLSAGPNIQYF	TGTGCCAGCAGTTTGTCGGCAGGGCCAAACATTCAGTACTTC
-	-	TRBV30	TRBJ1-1	CAWSDSLTEAFF	TGTGCCTGGAGTGATAGTTTAACTGAAGCTTTCTTT
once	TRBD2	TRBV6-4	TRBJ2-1	CASSENSGRAMNEQFF	TGTGCCAGCAGTGAGAATAGCGGGAGGGCGATGAATGAGCAGTTCTTC
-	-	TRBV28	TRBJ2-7	CASSLGGGPRDYNYEQYF	TGTGCCAGCAGTTTAGGGGGGGGGCCCCGGGACTACAACTACGAGCAGTACTTC
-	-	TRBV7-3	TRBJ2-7	CASSLGAGLSYEQYF	TGTGCCAGCAGCCTTGGGGCAGGCCTCTCCTACGAGCAGTACTTC
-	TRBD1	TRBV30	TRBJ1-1	CAWYRGQTEAFF	TGTGCCTGGTACAGGGGTCAAACTGAAGCTTTCTTT
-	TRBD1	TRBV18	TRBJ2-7	CASSTGQGTEQYF	TGTGCCAGCTCAACGGGACAGGGAACTGAGCAGTACTTC